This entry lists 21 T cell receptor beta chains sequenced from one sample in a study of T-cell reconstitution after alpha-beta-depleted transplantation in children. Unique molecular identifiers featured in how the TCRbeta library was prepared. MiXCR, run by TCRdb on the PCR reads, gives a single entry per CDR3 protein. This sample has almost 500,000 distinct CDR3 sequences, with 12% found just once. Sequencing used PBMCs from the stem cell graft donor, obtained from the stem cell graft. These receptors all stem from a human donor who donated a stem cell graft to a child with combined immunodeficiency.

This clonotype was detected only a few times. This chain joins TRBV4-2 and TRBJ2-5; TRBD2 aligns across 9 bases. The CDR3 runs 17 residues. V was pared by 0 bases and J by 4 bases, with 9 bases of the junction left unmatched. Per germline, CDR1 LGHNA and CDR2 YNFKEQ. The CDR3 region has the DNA TGTGCCAGCAGCCAAGAAGTCGGAGGTAGCGGGGGAGAGACCCAGTACTTC. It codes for CASSQEVGGSGGETQYF.

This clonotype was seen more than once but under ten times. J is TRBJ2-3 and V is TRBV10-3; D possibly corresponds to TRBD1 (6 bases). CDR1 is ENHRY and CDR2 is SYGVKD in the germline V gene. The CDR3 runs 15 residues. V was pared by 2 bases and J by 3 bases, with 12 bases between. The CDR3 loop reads CAISETGLGTDTQYF. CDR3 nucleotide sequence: TGTGCCATCAGTGAGACAGGGTTGGGAACAGATACGCAGTATTTT.

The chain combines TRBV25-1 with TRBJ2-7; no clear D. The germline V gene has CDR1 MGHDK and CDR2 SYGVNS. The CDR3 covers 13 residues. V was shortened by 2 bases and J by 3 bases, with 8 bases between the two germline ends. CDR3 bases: TGTGCCAGCAGTGAACTGGGAAGCTACGAGCAGTACTTC. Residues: CASSELGSYEQYF.

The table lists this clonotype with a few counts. The CDR3 reads CSLRETNTEAFF. The CDR3 DNA is TGCAGCCTGCGGGAGACGAACACTGAAGCTTTCTTT. The V call is TRBV29-1, the J call TRBJ1-1, with no clear D. This CDR3 comprises 12 residues. CDR1 is SQVTM and CDR2 is ANQGSEA in the germline V gene. The germline V and J ends were trimmed by 8 bases and 1 base, with 11 bases remaining between them.

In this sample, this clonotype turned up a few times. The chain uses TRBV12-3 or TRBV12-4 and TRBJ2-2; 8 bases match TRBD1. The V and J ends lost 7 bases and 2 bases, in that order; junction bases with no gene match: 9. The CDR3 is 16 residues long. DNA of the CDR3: TGTGCCAGCACCTCCCGGGACAGGCAAAACACCGGGGAGCTGTTTTTT. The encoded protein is CASTSRDRQNTGELFF.

The CDR3 protein is CASSYGTSGRVTQYF. In nucleotides, the CDR3 is TGTGCCAGCAGCTACGGGACTAGCGGGAGGGTTACGCAGTATTTT. This chain joins TRBV12-3 or TRBV12-4 and TRBJ2-3, with 16 positions matching TRBD2. The CDR3 extends over 15 amino acids. The V gene end was trimmed by 6 bases and the J gene end by 8 bases; junction bases not matched to a gene: 5.

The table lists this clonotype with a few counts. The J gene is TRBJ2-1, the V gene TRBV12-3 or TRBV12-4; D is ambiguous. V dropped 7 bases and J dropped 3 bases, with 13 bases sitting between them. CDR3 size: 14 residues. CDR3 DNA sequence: TGTGCCAGCACCCTCGACAAGATCTACAATGAGCAGTTCTTC. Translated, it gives CASTLDKIYNEQFF.

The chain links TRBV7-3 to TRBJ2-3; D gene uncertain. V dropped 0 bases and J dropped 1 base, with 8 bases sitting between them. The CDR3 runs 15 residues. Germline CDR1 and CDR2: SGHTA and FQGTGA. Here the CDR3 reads CASSLTRQGTDTQYF. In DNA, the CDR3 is TGTGCCAGCAGCTTAACCCGGCAGGGCACAGATACGCAGTATTTT.

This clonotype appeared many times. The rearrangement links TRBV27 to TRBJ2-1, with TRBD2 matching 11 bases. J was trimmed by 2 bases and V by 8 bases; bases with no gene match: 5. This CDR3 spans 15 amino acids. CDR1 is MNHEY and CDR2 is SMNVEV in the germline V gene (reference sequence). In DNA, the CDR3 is TGTGCCAGCGCCATAGCGGGGGGGACCTACAATGAGCAGTTCTTC. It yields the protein CASAIAGGTYNEQFF.

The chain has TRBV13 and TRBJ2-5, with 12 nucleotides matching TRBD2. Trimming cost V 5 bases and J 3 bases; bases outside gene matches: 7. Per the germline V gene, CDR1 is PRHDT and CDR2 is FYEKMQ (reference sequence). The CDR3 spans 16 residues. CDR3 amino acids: CASSPLGLAGEETQYF. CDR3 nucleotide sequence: TGTGCCAGCAGCCCCTTGGGACTAGCGGGTGAAGAGACCCAGTACTTC.

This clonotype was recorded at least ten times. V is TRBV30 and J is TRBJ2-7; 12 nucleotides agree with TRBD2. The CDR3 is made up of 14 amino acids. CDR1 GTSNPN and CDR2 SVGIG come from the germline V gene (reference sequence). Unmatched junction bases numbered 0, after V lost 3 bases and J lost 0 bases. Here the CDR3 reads CAWRTSGSSYEQYF. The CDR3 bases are TGTGCCTGGAGGACTAGCGGGAGCTCCTACGAGCAGTACTTC.

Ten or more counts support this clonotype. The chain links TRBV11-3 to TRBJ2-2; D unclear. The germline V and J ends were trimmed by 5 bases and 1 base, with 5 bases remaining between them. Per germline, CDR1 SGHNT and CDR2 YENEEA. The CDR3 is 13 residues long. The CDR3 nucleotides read TGTGCCAGCAGCCCACAGAACACCGGGGAGCTGTTTTTT. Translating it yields CASSPQNTGELFF.

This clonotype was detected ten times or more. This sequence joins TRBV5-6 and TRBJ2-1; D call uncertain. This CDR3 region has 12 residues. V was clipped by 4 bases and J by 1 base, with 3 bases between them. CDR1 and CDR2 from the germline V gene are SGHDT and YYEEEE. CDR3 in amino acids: CASSRSYNEQFF. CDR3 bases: TGTGCCAGCAGCCGATCCTACAATGAGCAGTTCTTC. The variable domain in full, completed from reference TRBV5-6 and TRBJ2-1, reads DAGVTQSPTHLIKTRGQQVTLRCSPKSGHDTVSWYQQALGQGPQFIFQYYEEEERQRGNFPDRFSGHQFPNYSSELNVNALLLGDSALYLCASSRSYNEQFFGPGTRLTVL.

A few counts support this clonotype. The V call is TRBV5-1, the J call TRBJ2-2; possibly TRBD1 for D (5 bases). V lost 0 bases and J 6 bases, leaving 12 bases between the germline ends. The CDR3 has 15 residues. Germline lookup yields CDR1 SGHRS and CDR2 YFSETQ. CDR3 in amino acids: CASSLVQAVAGELFF. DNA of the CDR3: TGCGCCAGCAGCTTGGTACAGGCCGTGGCCGGGGAGCTGTTTTTT.

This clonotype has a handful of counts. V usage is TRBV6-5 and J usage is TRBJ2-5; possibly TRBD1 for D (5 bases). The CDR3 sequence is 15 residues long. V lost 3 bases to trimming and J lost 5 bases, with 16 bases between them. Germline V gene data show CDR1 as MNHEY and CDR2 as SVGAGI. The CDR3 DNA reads TGTGCCAGCAGTTATGGGGCGGCTTGGTATGAGACCCAGTACTTC. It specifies CASSYGAAWYETQYF.

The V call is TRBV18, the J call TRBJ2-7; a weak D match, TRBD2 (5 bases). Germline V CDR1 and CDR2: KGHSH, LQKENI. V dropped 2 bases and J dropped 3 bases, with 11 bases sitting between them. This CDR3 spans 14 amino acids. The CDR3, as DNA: TGTGCCAGCTCACCATTCACCGGGGACTACGAGCAGTACTTC. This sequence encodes CASSPFTGDYEQYF.

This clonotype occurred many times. CDR3 sequence (DNA): TGTGCCAGCAGTTACTCAATAGCGGGAGGTCATGAGCAGTTCTTC. Its translation is CASSYSIAGGHEQFF. V is TRBV6-2 or TRBV6-3 and J is TRBJ2-1; 10 bases are a match to TRBD2. Germline loops: CDR1 MNHEY, CDR2 SVGEGT. The CDR3 totals 15 residues. After removal of 0 bases from V and 8 bases from J, the junction contained 4 bases not matched to a gene.

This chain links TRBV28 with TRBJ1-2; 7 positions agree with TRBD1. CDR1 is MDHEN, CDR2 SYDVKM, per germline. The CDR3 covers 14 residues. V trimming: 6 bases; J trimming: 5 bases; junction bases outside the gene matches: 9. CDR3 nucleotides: TGTGCCAGCAGCCCAGATTTGACAGGGTATGGCTACACCTTC. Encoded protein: CASSPDLTGYGYTF.

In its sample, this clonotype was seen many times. In nucleotides, the CDR3 is TGTGCCAGCAGGAACCGGGAACTCGGCACAGATACGCAGTATTTT. Amino acids: CASRNRELGTDTQYF. The V gene is TRBV12-3 or TRBV12-4, the J gene TRBJ2-3; D perhaps matches TRBD2 (5 bases). Trimming removed 6 bases at V and 1 base at J, with 14 bases between. The CDR3 is 15 amino acids.

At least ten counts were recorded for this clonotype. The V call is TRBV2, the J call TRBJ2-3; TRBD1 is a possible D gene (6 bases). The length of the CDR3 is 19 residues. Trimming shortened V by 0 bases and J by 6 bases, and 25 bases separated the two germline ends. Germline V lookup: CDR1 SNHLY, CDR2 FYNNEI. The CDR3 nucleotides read TGTGCCAGCAGTGAAGCGCTTCGGGACACCAAGTCCTGGGGGGATACGCAGTATTTT. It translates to CASSEALRDTKSWGDTQYF.

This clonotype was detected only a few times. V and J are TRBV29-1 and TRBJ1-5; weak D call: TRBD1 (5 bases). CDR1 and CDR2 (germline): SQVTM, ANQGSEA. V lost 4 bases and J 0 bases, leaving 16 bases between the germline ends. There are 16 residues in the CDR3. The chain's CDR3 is CSVGYGGPYSNQPQHF. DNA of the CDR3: TGCAGCGTTGGATACGGGGGTCCCTATAGCAATCAGCCCCAGCATTTT.